This TCR beta chain originates from a study of cytomegalovirus exposure and HLA in healthy donors (dated by TCRdb to between 2016 and 2019). Study-level background: According to an earlier analysis of a few hundred of the donors, roughly 180 million T cells yielded over 100 million unique TCR beta sequences and approximately 280 Gb of sequence data. An early release covering about 600 HLA-typed donors comprised approximately 290 gigabases of sequencing data and around 80 million unique TCR sequences. Of the roughly 400 genotyped donors, approximately 80% fell in the genetic ancestry cluster associated with self-reported Caucasian donors. The aim of the study was to test whether cataloging public T cell receptors could identify signatures of past pathogen exposure. Using immunosequencing, the study profiled T cell repertoires from 666 subjects and related those repertoires to cytomegalovirus serostatus. Along with the approximately 620-subject first cohort, a separate validation cohort of roughly 110 different subjects was used. The study combined high-throughput TCR immunosequencing, statistical association of individual TCRs with disease status, and machine learning to predict cytomegalovirus infection status. A later analysis re-analyzed previously published TCR beta repertoires from approximately 670 donors and added high-resolution HLA genotyping to study TCR occurrence patterns. Rather than drawing on any new phenotypic data, the later analysis identified candidate immune exposures from TCR beta sequences and the way those sequences occurred across donors. An earlier analysis of 587 of the donors used high-throughput TCR beta sequencing to judge whether each TCR beta V gene segment behaved as functional or pseudogenic. Alongside the repertoire data, information on donor age, sex, ethnicity and CMV serostatus was compiled. In a later genetic analysis, genome-wide SNP genotypes for about 55% of the roughly 670 donors were used, and that subset was treated as a discovery cohort. Every discovery cohort repertoire had been produced on one sequencing platform. Class I and class II HLA loci were covered by the typing at four-digit resolution. Typing coverage differed by locus: A, B, C, DRB1 and DQB1 were typed in roughly 620-630 donors, DQA1 in 522, DPA1 in nearly 610, and DPB1 in roughly 450. Roughly 5 DR-DQ haplotypes were treated as single units for association and clustering because of strong linkage in the cohort. On average, 235,054 unique TCR beta nucleotide sequences were sequenced per donor among a few hundred genotyped donors of the cohort, with around 19% of those sequences being non-productive.

Note on this clone: It has no known antigen specificity. Per-base qualities were not stored, and no clone one base away is much larger.

Ends trimmed: V by 5 bases, J by 0 bases; bases unmatched to a gene: 9. The cysteine opens and the phenylalanine closes a CDR3 of 17 amino acids. The DNA shown is the 51-base CDR3, in frame from base 1. CDR1 and CDR2 are read off the germline V gene (reference sequence) as SEHNR and FQNEAQ. What the study reported, not specific to this receptor: For the cohort, immune exposure information was limited to CMV serostatus. The authors suggested that the approach could potentially be generalized to other disease states and immunological phenotypes. Roughly uniform sequencing depth across donors was assumed in presence/absence analyses, although this assumption may not hold. A total of 150 to 200 TCR beta chains were listed by the study as associated with cytomegalovirus. Assigning TCR associations to individual alleles was difficult when HLA alleles, especially DR and DQ, strongly co-occurred. The earlier analysis of approximately 540 of the donors excluded 15 to 20 rarely observed V segments, including chromosome 9 orphons, because counts were too low. Linkage disequilibrium might explain the correlated functional status among segregating V segments, but an unknown experimental factor could not be excluded. Specific HLA alleles were associated with roughly 17,000 TCR beta sequences at a false discovery rate of 0.05 in a later analysis. In a later genetic analysis, fewer N-insertions in productive TCRs were reported among donors in an Asian-associated ancestry cluster than the roughly 700-donor mean. Several of the top co-occurrence clusters appeared to be linked to parvovirus B19, influenza, CMV and Epstein-Barr virus, according to a later analysis. The classifier was reported to diagnose cytomegalovirus status with high specificity and sensitivity in both the original and validation cohorts. An association between a missense DCLRE1C variant and V-gene and J-gene trimming of TCR beta chains was found in a later genetic analysis and replicated in an independent cohort. A few of the identified cytomegalovirus-associated TCR beta chains were confirmed in vitro to be specific for cytomegalovirus antigens. In a later analysis, TCR association rates were found to vary across HLA loci, with the most associated TCRs seen for DRB1 alleles and the fewest for HLA-C alleles. Most CMV-associated TCR beta chains appeared to be HLA-restricted in a later analysis, and the HLA associations seemed to be driven largely by CMV exposure. A group of highly shared sequence variants was considered likely to be a technical artifact of the sequencing pipeline. A further reported finding was that TCR beta sequences accurately predicted the HLA-A and HLA-B alleles for most subjects in the first cohort. Compared with equally common non-associated chains, HLA-associated TCR beta chains in a later analysis were more clonally expanded and had lower generation probabilities. This cohort had only TCR beta chains sequenced, and the lack of alpha or paired-chain data limited which features could be detected. HLA typing was unavailable for some donors at each locus, so association tests used only the typed subset. In an earlier analysis of roughly 500 of the donors, most TCR beta V segments appeared in productive rearrangements about 87% or about 30% of the time, broadly matching IMGT annotations. Because the 87-base-pair reads could not distinguish some IMGT-functional V segments, including TRBV6-2 and TRBV6-3, those segments were excluded. Most TCR sequences were observed very rarely across donors, whereas some public TCRs were present in many individuals.

The cohort comprised more than 550 healthy bone marrow donors. Cohort members were all nominally healthy when sampled, although unrecorded immune exposures were likely present. The donor tested CMV seronegative and was one of the 352 seronegative cohort members. Each donor provided a peripheral blood sample, and peripheral blood mononuclear cells were used for TCR beta sequencing. Genomic DNA extraction from the blood cell samples was performed with the Qiagen DNeasy Blood Extraction Kit. The method was the immunoSEQ multiplex PCR assay. The multiplex PCR relied on a mix of 60 forward primers for TCR Vbeta segments and 13 reverse primers for TCR Jbeta segments. Amplification of the CDR3 region of rearranged TCR beta genes was performed with a multiplex PCR assay on genomic DNA. Amplified TCR beta libraries were sequenced as 87-base-pair reads on the Illumina HiSeq System. As for the original processing: A later analysis tallied about 77 million unique TCR beta chains across the 600 to 700 repertoires, and about 12 million of those chains were shared by two or more donors. To remove PCR and sequencing errors, raw reads were error-corrected and collapsed into unique sequences using a nearest-neighbor algorithm that merged closely related sequences. Alignment of CDR3 sequences to IMGT reference sequences was used to assign V, D and J gene segments. Each retained sequence needed at least a six-nucleotide match to both a V gene segment and a J gene segment. A rearrangement counted as productive if the CDR3 had no stop codons and remained in frame with V and J, and every other rearrangement counted as non-productive. CDR3 was defined by IMGT convention, running from the second conserved V-encoded cysteine to the conserved J-encoded phenylalanine. In an earlier analysis of around 540 of the donors, sequences lacking an unambiguous match to a single V gene segment were excluded. An earlier analysis of 500 to 700 of the donors classified V segments as functional when productive rearrangements were above 56.7% and as segregating when the standard deviation between donors was above 5%. A statistical classification framework was developed to diagnose cytomegalovirus status using the catalog of TCR beta chain sequences. A later analysis assigned V and J genes by comparing TCR nucleotide sequences with IMGT/GENE-DB human TR gene sequences. In a later analysis, CDR3 sequences and most-parsimonious VDJ recombination scenarios were assigned using the TCRdist pipeline. In a later analysis, each TCR beta chain was defined by its CDR3 amino acid sequence together with its V-gene family, and reads lacking a unique V-gene family were excluded. A later analysis removed 600 or so highly shared, low-generation-probability nucleotide sequences to deal with suspected cross-contamination and a sequencing artifact. For each public chain, a later analysis derived a clonal expansion index from normalized ranks of inferred template counts within each repertoire. In a later analysis, generation probabilities were computed using a VDJ recombination model fitted to out-of-frame rearrangements, and the results were checked against IGoR. A later analysis scored TCR-TCR, TCR-HLA and TCR-CMV co-occurrence with hypergeometric tests, applying a repertoire-size bias correction to TCR pairs. In a later analysis, false discovery rates were estimated by permuting HLA or CMV assignments 20 times. A later analysis grouped co-occurring TCRs with DBSCAN, adding TCRdist sequence similarity when clustering within HLA-allele-positive subsets. For co-occurrence clustering, repertoires with fewer than 30,000 or more than 120,000 public chains were excluded, along with five repertoires with anomalous nucleotide sharing. TCRdb limited this immuneACCESS table to in-frame rearrangements with V and J called. A share of clones is missing; checked studies link under half to unresolved V genes, and the rest is unexplained. V and J calls and clone size are copied from that table; D and trimming were computed from the DNA. This sample comprises about 150,000 clones, 65% to 80% of them detected only once. Clones ranked in the top ten supply less than 5% of the sample.

Input material: PBMCs. This TCR came from a male donor in good health and CMV-seronegative. The rearranged chain carries TRBV7-9 and TRBJ1-2; 10 central nucleotides agree with TRBD1. For the CDR3, the sequence is CASSILGTGASNYGYTF. The DNA reads TGTGCCAGCAGCATACTAGGGACAGGGGCGTCTAACTATGGCTACACCTTC.